This paragraph covers one TCR beta chain sequence. Its antigen is unidentified. TCRdb re-called the 5' RACE reads through MiXCR, storing one row per CDR3 protein. The repertoire consists of 400,000 to 500,000 distinct CDR3 sequences, with roughly 17% occurring once and the leading ten covering about a fifth. This record belongs to a study of T-cell memory formation after mild COVID-19. Broader study findings: Later expanders leaned CD4+, whereas day 15 to 85 contracting clones were balanced CD4/CD8.

Germline CDR1 and CDR2: SGHTA and FQGNSA. This CDR3 comprises 13 residues. Trimming at V came to 4 bases and at J to 11 bases, leaving 10 bases not matched to a gene. The clonotype originates from a man aged 18-30 years who had mild COVID-19 (a few samples of this study predate the infection). Cell type and time point are not known. Sequences were obtained from PBMCs or a T cell subset sorted from them (not recorded which). The rearrangement joins TRBV7-2 to TRBJ1-1, with TRBD1 identical over 7 bases. The CDR3 is CASSSGTVPSAFF. The CDR3 nucleotides read TGTGCCAGCAGCTCGGGGACAGTACCATCGGCTTTCTTT.